Below are 7 T cell receptor beta chains sequenced from a single sample in a study of T-cell memory formation after mild COVID-19. One entry per CDR3 protein results from TCRdb running MiXCR on the 5' RACE reads. The sample consists of under 450,000 distinct CDR3 sequences, 20% to 30% of them appearing once. Material for sequencing was PBMCs or a T cell subset sorted from them (not recorded which). Receptors were obtained from an adult woman who had mild COVID-19 (a few samples of this study predate the infection). Cell type and time point are not known.

The V call is TRBV3-1, the J call TRBJ1-5; a possible D gene is TRBD1 (5 bases). The CDR3 is made up of 15 amino acids. Trimming took 0 bases from V and 4 from J, leaving 10 bases between them. Germline CDR1 reads LGHDT; CDR2 reads YNNKEL (reference sequence). CDR3 in amino acids: CASSQDGTDNQPQHF. As DNA, the CDR3 is TGTGCCAGCAGCCAAGATGGGACGGATAATCAGCCCCAGCATTTT.

This clonotype was seen once. The CDR3 spells CASSPREDNYGYTF. The CDR3 region has the DNA TGCGCCAGCAGCCCAAGAGAGGATAACTATGGCTACACCTTC. The chain carries TRBV5-1 and TRBJ1-2; D is undetermined. The CDR3 sequence is 14 residues long. CDR1 and CDR2 (germline): SGHRS, YFSETQ. V was pared by 4 bases and J by 1 base, with 11 bases between. The full variable domain, rest sourced from reference TRBV5-1 and TRBJ1-2, is KAGVTQTPRYLIKTRGQQVTLSCSPISGHRSVSWYQQTPGQGLQFLFEYFSETQRNKGNFPGRFSGRQFSNSRSEMNVSTLELGDSALYLCASSPREDNYGYTFGSGTRLTVV.

This clonotype occurred a few times. The V call is TRBV5-1, the J call TRBJ2-7; 12 nucleotides line up with TRBD2. Trimming removed 1 base from V and 3 bases from J; junction bases left unmatched: 8. The CDR3 has 17 residues. The germline V gene encodes CDR1 SGHRS and CDR2 YFSETQ. The CDR3 coding sequence is TGCGCCAGCAGCTTGACTAGCGGGGGGCCAGCGGACTACGAGCAGTACTTC. Its translation: CASSLTSGGPADYEQYF.

A few counts support this clonotype. The chain uses TRBV4-1 and TRBJ1-2; TRBD1 matches at 10 bases. This CDR3 comprises 15 residues. J gave up 7 bases and V 0 bases, and 5 bases lay outside the gene matches. Per the germline V gene, CDR1 is MGHRA and CDR2 is YSYEKL. The DNA of the CDR3 is TGCGCCAGCAGCCAAGAGCGACAGGGGGCAGGTGGCTACACCTTC. Its protein product is CASSQERQGAGGYTF.

This chain joins TRBV4-2 and TRBJ1-2; D is undetermined. Trimming took off 6 bases at V and 0 bases at J, with 14 bases between the two ends. The germline V gene has CDR1 LGHNA and CDR2 YNFKEQ. The CDR3 totals 15 residues. This chain's CDR3 is CASSEPGRANYGYTF. The CDR3 region has the DNA TGTGCCAGCAGTGAGCCGGGGAGAGCTAACTATGGCTACACCTTC.

The gene calls are TRBV5-1 and TRBJ2-5; D gene uncertain. The germline gives CDR1 SGHRS, CDR2 YFSETQ. V was trimmed by 1 base and J by 1 base, leaving 5 bases between them. The CDR3 contains 13 residues. CDR3 in DNA: TGCGCCAGCAGCTTGAAGTCCCAAGAGACCCAGTACTTC. Its protein product is CASSLKSQETQYF. The full variable domain, its missing parts supplied by reference TRBV5-1 and TRBJ2-5, is KAGVTQTPRYLIKTRGQQVTLSCSPISGHRSVSWYQQTPGQGLQFLFEYFSETQRNKGNFPGRFSGRQFSNSRSEMNVSTLELGDSALYLCASSLKSQETQYFGPGTRLLVL.

This clonotype came up a few times. This chain uses TRBV9 with TRBJ2-3; TRBD2 matches at 10 bases. The CDR3 spans 16 residues. The V gene end was trimmed by 4 bases and the J gene end by 2 bases; junction bases not matched to a gene: 7. The germline V gene has CDR1 SGDLS and CDR2 YYNGEE. This CDR3 reads CASSRGLADATDTQYF. CDR3 DNA: TGTGCCAGCAGCCGAGGACTAGCGGATGCCACAGATACGCAGTATTTT.